This TCR beta chain was profiled in a study of shared clonotypes between healthy human individuals. This clone occurred once. What it binds is not known. Study observations and caveats: Since donors were few, the genetic and exposure-history diversity represented was limited.

Sequencing on ten immunoSEQ deep assay plates was performed for unsorted PBMC DNA. Original processing notes: Junction-only immunoSEQ data arrived without quality scores, meaning filtering differed. The protocol was immunoSEQ multiplex PCR, while the TCRdb copy is restricted to in-frame clones and leaves out a portion. The V and J calls and clone size were taken over from that table, and D and trimming were inferred from the DNA. In the table there are more than 400,000 clones, over 70% of which are singletons. Samples left unsorted employed tens of millions of PBMCs for genomic DNA. The CDR3 contains 15 residues. Germline CDR1 and CDR2: SGHKS and YYEKEE (reference sequence). Deletions cut 0 bases from V and 5 bases from J, with 14 bases between.

Sample: PBMCs. The chain is built from TRBV5-5 and TRBJ2-5; TRBD2 might be the D (6 bases). The sequence was collected from a woman in her forties in good health. Some clones in this sample may be carry-over from other donors' samples. The CDR3 here is CASSLEGGQAETQYF. CDR3 nucleotide sequence: TGTGCCAGCAGCTTGGAAGGAGGGCAGGCGGAGACCCAGTACTTC.